One and the same sample provided the 23 T cell receptor beta chains below, sequenced in a study of cytomegalovirus exposure and HLA in healthy donors. This PCR relied on a set of 60 Vbeta primers and 13 Jbeta primers. Clones were read by immunoSEQ multiplex PCR, and TCRdb kept only the in-frame ones, dropping some. Counted here are roughly 100,000 clones, roughly three quarters occurring once; the ten biggest clones make up 4.9%. Sequenced input: PBMCs. The receptor source for this set is a woman aged 40 to 55 in good health and CMV-seronegative.

V usage is TRBV16 and J usage is TRBJ1-5; D unresolved. In germline, CDR1 is KGHSY, CDR2 FQNENV. This CDR3 contains 15 residues. Trimming shortened V by 6 bases and J by 2 bases, and 14 bases separated the two germline ends. Written as DNA, the CDR3 is TGTGCCAGCAGTCGGGAGCGGAGTGGCAATCAGCCCCAGCATTTT. This translates into CASSRERSGNQPQHF.

By share, this clone counts as medium-sized. V and J are TRBV6-4 and TRBJ1-4; 9 bases are shared with TRBD1. CDR1 is MRHNA and CDR2 is SNTAGT in the germline V gene. Trimming at V came to 0 bases and at J to 4 bases, leaving 0 bases not matched to a gene. The CDR3 extends over 15 amino acids. DNA of the CDR3: TGTGCCAGCAGTGACTCGACAGGGGGTAATGAAAAACTGTTTTTT. Translated: CASSDSTGGNEKLFF.

This clone was observed a single time. The rearrangement links TRBV19 to TRBJ2-3; TRBD2 agrees at 7 bases. The CDR3 sequence is 15 residues long. Germline assignment: CDR1 LNHDA and CDR2 SQIVND (reference sequence). The V and J ends lost 1 base and 2 bases, in that order; junction bases with no gene match: 3. The chain's CDR3 is CASSIAGGYTDTQYF. CDR3 coding DNA: TGTGCCAGTAGTATAGCGGGGGGTTACACAGATACGCAGTATTTT.

The chain links TRBV7-8 to TRBJ1-1; D may be TRBD1 (5 bases). The V gene lost 4 bases and the J gene lost 2 bases, with 11 bases spanning the gap. Germline-derived CDR1 and CDR2 are SGHVS and FQNEAQ. This CDR3 has 14 residues. The DNA for the CDR3 is TGTGCCAGCAGCTCGGGAGGGGCCAACACTGAAGCTTTCTTT. It encodes CASSSGGANTEAFF.

Regarding this clone: The junction departs from germline at one end; a sequencing error may be responsible. Other DNA variants within this sample encode the same CDR3. The gene calls are TRBV5-4 and TRBJ1-1, with unresolved D. The CDR3 sequence is 12 residues long. Germline V lookup: CDR1 SGHNT, CDR2 YYREEE (reference sequence). CDR3 DNA: TGCGCCAGCAGCGCGGACTACACTGAAGCTTTCTTT. This translates into CASSADYTEAFF.

This clone was seen more than once but under ten times. V usage is TRBV10-3 and J usage is TRBJ1-6; 8 nucleotides match TRBD1. The junction had 5 bases not matched to a gene; V was cut back by 10 bases and J by 0 bases. The germline CDR1 and CDR2 sequences are ENHRY and SYGVKD. The CDR3 covers 15 residues. The CDR3 protein is CATRQGTSYNSPLHF. The CDR3 coding sequence is TGTGCCACAAGACAGGGGACCTCCTATAATTCACCCCTCCACTTT.

J is TRBJ2-2 and V is TRBV7-9; no firm D call. The CDR3 loop spans 12 amino acids. Germline values: CDR1 SEHNR, CDR2 FQNEAQ (reference sequence). Trimming left V 6 bases short and J 6 bases short, with 8 bases between. The CDR3 loop is CASRILAGELFF. CDR3 DNA sequence: TGTGCCAGCAGGATACTCGCCGGGGAGCTGTTTTTT.

This chain joins TRBV29-1 and TRBJ2-7, with 7 bases matching TRBD2. Per germline, CDR1 SQVTM and CDR2 ANQGSEA. V trimming: 6 bases; J trimming: 1 base; junction bases outside the gene matches: 12. CDR3 length: 15 amino acids. CDR3 sequence: CSVGFPGGPSYEQYF. The CDR3 DNA reads TGCAGCGTCGGTTTTCCGGGGGGACCTTCCTACGAGCAGTACTTC.

The chain employs TRBV27 and TRBJ2-7, with D unclear. The CDR3 extends over 12 amino acids. Germline CDR1 and CDR2: MNHEY and SMNVEV (reference sequence). The V end was cut by 6 bases, the J end by 2 bases, with 8 bases between. CDR3 DNA sequence: TGTGCCAGCAGGGGCTGGACCTACGAGCAGTACTTC. This encodes CASRGWTYEQYF.

J is TRBJ1-4 and V is TRBV4-1; maybe TRBD1 (5 bases). Germline lookup yields CDR1 MGHRA and CDR2 YSYEKL. There are 15 residues in the CDR3. V lost 4 bases, J lost 12 bases, and 21 bases lay in between. The CDR3 loop is CASSPEGRDSGELFF. The DNA of the CDR3 is TGCGCCAGCAGCCCGGAGGGCAGGGACTCCGGGGAACTGTTTTTT.

This rearrangement joins TRBV19 to TRBJ1-1; 9 bases map to TRBD1. J was trimmed by 4 bases and V by 4 bases; bases with no gene match: 10. Germline V gives CDR1 LNHDA, CDR2 SQIVND (reference sequence). This CDR3 has 16 residues. CDR3 nucleotide sequence: TGTGCCAGTAGTACCAAGGACAGGGGTTGGGGCACTGAAGCTTTCTTT. Translated, it gives CASSTKDRGWGTEAFF.

This clone was picked up a small number of times. The chain combines TRBV9 with TRBJ2-6; D might be TRBD1 (5 bases). V lost 7 bases to trimming and J lost 1 base, with 9 bases between them. The germline gives CDR1 SGDLS, CDR2 YYNGEE. CDR3 length equals 14 residues. The CDR3 DNA reads TGTGCCAGCTGGGCAGGGTCTGGGGCCAACGTCCTGACTTTC. As protein: CASWAGSGANVLTF.

This chain uses TRBV4-3 with TRBJ1-6; 7 bases are a match to TRBD1. The V segment lost 4 bases and the J segment 8 bases; nucleotides outside the gene matches: 2. The CDR3 has 13 residues. Germline V gene lookup returns CDR1 LGHNA and CDR2 YSLEER. CDR3 bases: TGCGCCAGCAGCCCGGACAGGTATTCACCCCTCCACTTT. Translated, it gives CASSPDRYSPLHF.

This clone was seen once. CDR3 sequence reads: CASTFNAGFKSMEAFF. In nucleotides, the CDR3 is TGTGCCAGTACCTTCAATGCGGGGTTCAAGTCTATGGAAGCTTTCTTT. This chain joins TRBV19 and TRBJ1-1; D gene unclear. The CDR3 has 16 amino acids. The V end lost 7 bases, the J end lost 8 bases, and 26 bases lay between the germline ends. The germline gives CDR1 LNHDA, CDR2 SQIVND (reference sequence).

The chain uses TRBV18 and TRBJ1-3, with 9 nucleotides matching TRBD1. J lost 0 bases, V lost 3 bases, and 3 bases had no gene match. The CDR3 totals 16 residues. Germline V gives CDR1 KGHSH, CDR2 LQKENI. DNA of the CDR3: TGTGCCAGCTCACCCACGACAGGGGGCTCTGGAAACACCATATATTTT. Translating gives CASSPTTGGSGNTIYF.

The chain recombines TRBV7-8 with TRBJ2-2, with D hard to call. V lost 3 bases to trimming and J lost 1 base, with 15 bases between them. This CDR3 spans 17 amino acids. The germline CDR1 and CDR2 sequences are SGHVS and FQNEAQ. CDR3 bases: TGTGCCAGCAGCTTCATCAGAGGCGATGGGAACACCGGGGAGCTGTTTTTT. This gives the protein CASSFIRGDGNTGELFF.

V is TRBV4-1 and J is TRBJ2-7; TRBD1 aligns across 9 bases. Germline values: CDR1 MGHRA, CDR2 YSYEKL. The CDR3 contains 16 residues. The junction had 10 bases not matched to a gene; V was cut back by 3 bases and J by 4 bases. The CDR3 protein is CASSQSTGGSSYEQYF. The CDR3 DNA is TGCGCCAGCAGCCAGTCCACAGGGGGCAGTTCTTACGAGCAGTACTTC.

The gene calls are TRBV5-1 and TRBJ2-5; D may be TRBD1 (5 bases). This CDR3 region has 15 residues. Germline CDR1 and CDR2: SGHRS and YFSETQ. The V end was cut by 4 bases, the J end by 0 bases, with 13 bases between. The CDR3 is CASSVGADNQETQYF. CDR3 bases: TGCGCCAGCAGCGTAGGGGCAGATAACCAAGAGACCCAGTACTTC.

V is TRBV4-1 and J is TRBJ1-1, with TRBD1 identical over 7 bases. Germline V gene lookup returns CDR1 MGHRA and CDR2 YSYEKL. This CDR3 spans 17 amino acids. With V trimmed by 3 bases and J by 2 bases, 12 bases remained unmatched. Written as DNA, the CDR3 is TGCGCCAGCAGCCAGTCATTAAGGGACAGCCTTAACACTGAAGCTTTCTTT. This gives the protein CASSQSLRDSLNTEAFF.

The chain employs TRBV10-1 and TRBJ2-1; D might be TRBD2 (6 bases). The germline V and J ends were trimmed by 6 bases and 2 bases, with 8 bases remaining between them. The CDR3 covers 13 residues. From germline, CDR1 is WNHNN and CDR2 SYGVQD (reference sequence). The CDR3 nucleotides read TGCGCCAGCAGGAGGGAGGCCTACAATGAGCAGTTCTTC. Its protein is CASRREAYNEQFF.

This chain connects TRBV4-3 to TRBJ1-6; possible D gene TRBD1, 5 bases. The germline V and J ends were trimmed by 1 base and 7 bases, with 17 bases remaining between them. CDR3 length equals 17 residues. The V gene's germline CDR1 is LGHNA and CDR2 YSLEER. CDR3 loop: CASSQGVAGLVNSPLHF. CDR3 DNA: TGCGCCAGCAGCCAAGGAGTTGCAGGGTTAGTGAATTCACCCCTCCACTTT.

The rearrangement uses TRBV21-1 and TRBJ1-1. TRBV21-1 constitutes a pseudogene. The CDR3 contains 16 residues. For the CDR3, the DNA is TGTGCCAGCATTTTTTGCTCCGGACTGCGTAACACTGAAGCTTTCTTT. Its protein is CASIFCSGLRNTEAFF.

This chain links TRBV6-6 with TRBJ2-1, with no clear D. This CDR3 region has 12 residues. Germline CDR1 is MNHNY and CDR2 is SVGAGI (reference sequence). Trimming took off 6 bases at V and 6 bases at J, with 9 bases between the two ends. CDR3 sequence: CASRRQVNEQFF. In DNA form, the CDR3 reads TGTGCCAGCAGGCGTCAGGTCAATGAGCAGTTCTTC.